One sample yielded the 2 T cell receptor beta chains listed below, sequenced in a study of blood T cell repertoires in COVID-19. The data were produced by immunoSEQ multiplex PCR, yet TCRdb's version contains in-frame clones alone and is incomplete. Of about 200,000 clones in the sample, about 85% were seen once. Sequencing input: peripheral blood. The receptors were gathered from an elderly woman with acute or convalescent COVID-19.

This clone was found a few times. The J gene is TRBJ1-1, the V gene TRBV18; 7 positions agree with TRBD1. Trimming removed 0 bases from V and 0 bases from J; junction bases left unmatched: 4. CDR3 length: 16 residues. Germline assignment: CDR1 KGHSH and CDR2 LQKENI. Written as DNA, the CDR3 is TGTGCCAGCTCACCACCAGGGGGCGGCGTGAACACTGAAGCTTTCTTT. This sequence encodes CASSPPGGGVNTEAFF.

This chain uses TRBV7-9 with TRBJ2-1, with D possibly matching TRBD2 (6 bases). Germline CDR1 reads SEHNR; CDR2 reads FQNEAQ (reference sequence). V lost 3 bases to trimming and J lost 10 bases, with 22 bases between them. The CDR3 is 16 amino acids. The DNA of the CDR3 is TGTGCCAGCAGCTTCGTGCCGGGACTGGGACGAGAAGAGCAGTTCTTC. Translation gives CASSFVPGLGREEQFF.